These 22 T cell receptor beta chains were all obtained from the same sample, sequenced in a study of radiotherapy plus CTLA-4 blockade in lung cancer. Profiled with immunoSEQ multiplex PCR; TCRdb holds only in-frame clones, not every one. The sample has some 92,000 clones, around 86% seen once; the top ten hold 3% to 4%. The sample was peripheral blood, taken from a patient treated with radiotherapy plus ipilimumab. The receptors originated from a human donor with non-small cell lung cancer who had a partial response to radiotherapy plus ipilimumab.

In its sample, this clone was seen a few times. The rearrangement links TRBV9 to TRBJ2-2, with 9 bases identical to TRBD2. CDR3 length: 16 amino acids. Germline CDR1 and CDR2: SGDLS and YYNGEE. With V trimmed by 0 bases and J by 5 bases, 5 bases remained unmatched. This CDR3 reads CASSVASGILTGELFF. The CDR3 coding sequence is TGTGCCAGCAGCGTAGCTAGCGGGATCCTTACCGGGGAGCTGTTTTTT.

CDR3 region: CASSFRVGDGSPLHF. CDR3 in DNA: TGTGCCAGCAGTTTTCGGGTAGGAGATGGATCACCCCTCCACTTT. This rearrangement joins TRBV27 to TRBJ1-6; no firm D call. Germline CDR1 is MNHEY and CDR2 is SMNVEV (reference sequence). V lost 3 bases and J lost 10, with 16 bases in between. This CDR3 is built from 15 residues.

The CDR3 nucleotides are TGTGCCAGCAGTCCCCGGACTAGCGGGATTTGGGAGCTGTTTTTT. Protein sequence: CASSPRTSGIWELFF. V gene TRBV28 combines with J gene TRBJ2-2; 12 bases align to TRBD2. Losses at the gene ends were 5 bases for V and 9 bases for J; bases not matched to a gene: 7. CDR1 is MDHEN and CDR2 is SYDVKM in the germline V gene. There are 15 residues in the CDR3.

The V call is TRBV27, the J call TRBJ1-2, with no clear D. The CDR3 is made up of 15 amino acids. Trimming removed 4 bases at V and 5 bases at J, with 17 bases between. Germline loops: CDR1 MNHEY, CDR2 SMNVEV (reference sequence). The CDR3 loop reads CASSSQGLVGYGYTF. The CDR3 nucleotides read TGTGCCAGCAGTTCACAAGGACTCGTGGGGTATGGCTACACCTTC.

Only one count was recorded for this clone. This chain links TRBV7-9 with TRBJ2-1; a possible D gene is TRBD2 (6 bases). Per germline, CDR1 SEHNR and CDR2 FQNEAQ (reference sequence). The CDR3 runs to 16 residues. V lost 5 bases and J 4 bases, leaving 18 bases between the germline ends. The chain's CDR3 is CASSLYRDSRYNEQFF. The CDR3 DNA sequence: TGTGCCAGCAGCCTCTACCGGGACTCTAGATACAATGAGCAGTTCTTC.

The CDR3 nucleotides read TGCGCCAGCAGCGATCTAGCGGGTCTCCACAATGAGCAGTTCTTC. This sequence encodes CASSDLAGLHNEQFF. The chain couples TRBV5-1 to TRBJ2-1; the match to TRBD2 covers 8 bases. CDR3 length: 15 amino acids. Germline V gene data show CDR1 as SGHRS and CDR2 as YFSETQ. V gave up 4 bases and J gave up 5 bases; unmatched junction bases: 8.

The V and J genes are TRBV27 and TRBJ2-1, with 8 nucleotides matching TRBD2. From germline, CDR1 is MNHEY and CDR2 SMNVEV (reference sequence). The CDR3 is made up of 12 amino acids. With 5 bases clipped from V and 10 bases from J, the junction kept 4 bases outside the gene matches. The CDR3 loop reads CASSTSGREQFF. The CDR3 bases are TGTGCCAGCAGTACCAGCGGGAGAGAGCAGTTCTTC.

This clone was observed a few times. The CDR3: CASSENRGTSEQYF. CDR3 coding DNA: TGTGCCAGCAGTGAAAATCGGGGAACAAGCGAGCAGTACTTC. The V and J genes are TRBV2 and TRBJ2-7; TRBD2 might be the D (5 bases). There are 14 residues in the CDR3. Germline V gene sequence: CDR1 SNHLY, CDR2 FYNNEI. Trimming left V 2 bases short and J 6 bases short, with 14 bases between.

V and J are TRBV13 and TRBJ2-1; TRBD2 matches at 15 bases. There are 19 residues in the CDR3. Germline lookup yields CDR1 PRHDT and CDR2 FYEKMQ (reference sequence). With V trimmed by 5 bases and J by 0 bases, 8 bases remained unmatched. For the CDR3, the DNA is TGTGCCAGCAGCCTAAACCCGGGACTAGCGGGAGGCTCCTACAATGAGCAGTTCTTC. Translating it yields CASSLNPGLAGGSYNEQFF. Complete variable domain (other parts from reference TRBV13 and TRBJ2-1): AAGVIQSPRHLIKEKRETATLKCYPIPRHDTVYWYQQGPGQDPQFLISFYEKMQSDKGSIPDRFSAQQFSDYHSELNMSSLELGDSALYFCASSLNPGLAGGSYNEQFFGPGTRLTVL.

The chain has TRBV27 and TRBJ1-5; D is ambiguous. The ends were cut back, 4 bases at V and 4 bases at J, with 5 bases in the middle. The CDR3 loop spans 12 amino acids. CDR1 is MNHEY, CDR2 SMNVEV, per germline (reference sequence). The CDR3 DNA sequence: TGTGCCAGCAGTTCCCCGAATCAGCCCCAGCATTTT. It specifies CASSSPNQPQHF.

The V and J genes are TRBV19 and TRBJ1-2; D is possibly TRBD1 (6 bases). Deletions cut 2 bases from V and 6 bases from J, with 10 bases between. Germline CDR1 reads LNHDA; CDR2 reads SQIVND (reference sequence). The CDR3 runs 13 residues. In nucleotides, the CDR3 is TGTGCCAGTAGTATATGGTCAGGGGATGGCTACACCTTC. It is translated as CASSIWSGDGYTF.

There are a few counts of this clone. V and J are TRBV7-8 and TRBJ2-6, with 8 bases fitting TRBD2. CDR3 length: 18 amino acids. Germline CDR1 reads SGHVS; CDR2 reads FQNEAQ. With 4 bases clipped from V and 3 bases from J, the junction kept 11 bases outside the gene matches. CDR3 amino acids: CASSSRGSGRGGANVLTF. CDR3 bases: TGTGCCAGCAGCTCCCGGGGGAGCGGGAGAGGTGGGGCCAACGTCCTGACTTTC.

About this clone: The junction shows a germline mismatch at one end, possibly a read error. The chain has TRBV10-1 and TRBJ2-3, with D perhaps TRBD1 (6 bases). Germline lookup yields CDR1 WNHNN and CDR2 SYGVQD (reference sequence). The CDR3 spans 14 residues. The CDR3 region has the DNA TGCGCCAGCAGTGATGGCAGGGGCACAGATACGCTGTATTTT. The encoded protein is CASSDGRGTDTLYF.

This sequence joins TRBV18 and TRBJ2-3; 7 bases are shared with TRBD2. The CDR3 has 15 residues. CDR1 is KGHSH and CDR2 is LQKENI in the germline V gene. J gave up 4 bases and V 3 bases, and 7 bases lay outside the gene matches. DNA of the CDR3: TGTGCCAGCTCACCGGAGACTAGCTTCTCAGATACGCAGTATTTT. It specifies CASSPETSFSDTQYF.

The V call is TRBV7-3, the J call TRBJ2-2; D might be TRBD1 (5 bases). The V end was cut by 2 bases, the J end by 3 bases, with 10 bases between. The CDR3 sequence is 15 residues long. Germline V gene data show CDR1 as SGHTA and CDR2 as FQGTGA. The CDR3 nucleotides read TGTGCCAGCAGCTTACAGGGTGACGACACCGGGGAGCTGTTTTTT. Translating it yields CASSLQGDDTGELFF.

V and J are TRBV29-1 and TRBJ2-7, with 14 nucleotides matching TRBD2. The CDR3 consists of 16 residues. V shed 6 bases, J shed 5 bases, and the junction held 12 bases outside the gene matches. The germline CDR1 and CDR2 sequences are SQVTM and ANQGSEA. CDR3 DNA sequence: TGCAGCGTCCATCCCGGGACTAGCGGGAGAGGCGACGAGCAGTACTTC. Translated: CSVHPGTSGRGDEQYF.

The J gene is TRBJ1-1, the V gene TRBV4-1; 9 positions match TRBD1. The CDR3 extends over 18 amino acids. Trimming cost V 2 bases and J 2 bases; bases outside gene matches: 12. Germline V gives CDR1 MGHRA, CDR2 YSYEKL. The CDR3 sequence is CASSQNRGLTSPNTEAFF. The CDR3 DNA follows: TGCGCCAGCAGCCAAAACAGGGGGCTCACTTCCCCCAACACTGAAGCTTTCTTT.

The chain couples TRBV9 to TRBJ2-2, with TRBD1 matching over 7 bases. The CDR3 length is 16 residues. Looked up from germline, CDR1 is SGDLS and CDR2 is YYNGEE. V lost 4 bases and J lost 6; bases outside the gene matches: 12. CDR3 amino acids: CASSPRQGVVAGELFF. The CDR3 DNA reads as TGTGCCAGCAGCCCCCGACAGGGAGTTGTCGCCGGGGAGCTGTTTTTT.

This clone was picked up one time. This chain joins TRBV28 and TRBJ2-7; the D gene is possibly TRBD1 (6 bases). Germline CDR1 reads MDHEN; CDR2 reads SYDVKM. This CDR3 spans 15 amino acids. Trimming took off 3 bases at V and 4 bases at J, with 16 bases between the two ends. CDR3 nucleotide sequence: TGTGCCAGCAGTTTGGGGCAGGGGAGAGGGTACGAGCAGTACTTC. As protein: CASSLGQGRGYEQYF. Supplemented by reference TRBV28 and TRBJ2-7, the full variable domain reads DVKVTQSSRYLVKRTGEKVFLECVQDMDHENMFWYRQDPGLGLRLIYFSYDVKMKEKGDIPEGYSVSREKKERFSLILESASTNQTSMYLCASSLGQGRGYEQYFGPGTRLTVT.

This clone occurred a few times. The chain couples TRBV6-5 to TRBJ2-3; 8 bases align to TRBD2. The junction had 7 bases not matched to a gene; V was cut back by 3 bases and J by 2 bases. The CDR3 loop spans 16 amino acids. Germline CDR1 and CDR2: MNHEY and SVGAGI. This CDR3 is CASSYSTSGITDTQYF. Written as DNA, the CDR3 is TGTGCCAGCAGTTATTCAACTAGCGGCATCACAGATACGCAGTATTTT.

The chain recombines TRBV15 with TRBJ2-7, with TRBD2 matching over 10 bases. With 6 bases clipped from V and 2 bases from J, the junction kept 4 bases outside the gene matches. The CDR3 extends over 14 amino acids. Germline-derived CDR1 and CDR2 are LNHNV and YYDKDF (reference sequence). The CDR3 sequence is CATRRSGRAYEQYF. CDR3 coding DNA: TGTGCCACCAGAAGGAGCGGGAGGGCCTACGAGCAGTACTTC.

The chain has TRBV10-3 and TRBJ2-5, with TRBD2 matching 13 bases. TRBJ2-7 matches the DNA end more closely, so the J call is doubtful. Germline values: CDR1 ENHRY, CDR2 SYGVKD. The CDR3 consists of 14 residues. For the CDR3, the DNA is TGTGCCATCAGCGGGACTAGCGGGGACTACGAGCAGTACTTC. Its translation: CAISGTSGDYEQYF.